These T cell receptor beta chains were read from a single sample in a study of blood T cell repertoires in COVID-19. Using immunoSEQ multiplex PCR, the repertoire was profiled, and TCRdb retains in-frame clones only, with some absent. The sample has about 200,000 clones, 83% seen once. The sample taken for sequencing was PBMCs or T cells enriched from blood (not recorded which). The receptors derive from a woman aged 45-65 years who had been exposed to COVID-19. The CDR3 runs from the conserved cysteine through the conserved F or W. A D gene is named only where the DNA matches it firmly. Part of the rows lack a size; the others show once, few, many or a class for expanded clones.

j_gene: TRBJ2-7; d_gene: .; v_gene: TRBV19; abundance: few; CDR3nt: TGTGCCAGTAGTATAGGTGCAGGCATAAACTACGAGCAGTACTTC; CDR3aa: CASSIGAGINYEQYF
j_gene: TRBJ1-6; d_gene: .; v_gene: TRBV7-2; abundance: .; CDR3nt: TGTGCCAGCAGCTTCCAGGGCCATAATTCACCCCTCCACTTT; CDR3aa: CASSFQGHNSPLHF
j_gene: TRBJ2-1; d_gene: .; v_gene: TRBV11-2; abundance: .; CDR3nt: TGTGCCAGCAGCTCAGGACTTAGCTCCTACAATGAGCAGTTCTTC; CDR3aa: CASSSGLSSYNEQFF
j_gene: TRBJ1-1; d_gene: .; v_gene: TRBV6-5; abundance: .; CDR3nt: TGTGCCAGCAGTTCCCCAGGGTCGGCATCTGAAGCTTTCTTT; CDR3aa: CASSSPGSASEAFF
j_gene: TRBJ1-2; d_gene: .; v_gene: TRBV9; abundance: .; CDR3nt: TGTGCCAGCAGCGCTCCCGGGGGAGGTGGGGACTATGGCTACACCTTC; CDR3aa: CASSAPGGGGDYGYTF
j_gene: TRBJ2-1; d_gene: TRBD2; v_gene: TRBV5-1; abundance: .; CDR3nt: TGCGCCAGCAGCTTGGGGGCTAGCGGGGACAATGAGCAGTTCTTC; CDR3aa: CASSLGASGDNEQFF
j_gene: TRBJ2-7; d_gene: .; v_gene: TRBV5-1; abundance: once; CDR3nt: TGCGCCAGCAGCTTGAGTGGCGGCGGATCCTACTACGAGCAGTACTTC; CDR3aa: CASSLSGGGSYYEQYF
j_gene: TRBJ1-2; d_gene: TRBD1; v_gene: TRBV27; abundance: .; CDR3nt: TGTGCCAGCAGTCCCAGGACAGGGGCGCAAGGGGATGGCTACACCTTC; CDR3aa: CASSPRTGAQGDGYTF
j_gene: TRBJ1-3; d_gene: .; v_gene: TRBV19; abundance: .; CDR3nt: TGTGCCAGTATGAGGGACACCTCTGGAAACACCATATATTTT; CDR3aa: CASMRDTSGNTIYF
j_gene: TRBJ1-6; d_gene: .; v_gene: TRBV5-6; abundance: .; CDR3nt: TGTGCCAGCAGCTTAAGGGGCAATTCACCCCTCCACTTT; CDR3aa: CASSLRGNSPLHF
j_gene: TRBJ1-1; d_gene: .; v_gene: TRBV5-5; abundance: .; CDR3nt: TGTGCCAGCAGCTTGGATAACGTCGGGGACACTGAAGCTTTCTTT; CDR3aa: CASSLDNVGDTEAFF
j_gene: TRBJ2-4; d_gene: .; v_gene: TRBV15; abundance: .; CDR3nt: TGTGCCACCAGCGGGAGGGCAGGGGACTCCAAAAACATTCAGTACTTC; CDR3aa: CATSGRAGDSKNIQYF
j_gene: TRBJ1-1; d_gene: .; v_gene: TRBV7-2; abundance: .; CDR3nt: TGTGCCAGCAGCTTAGCGCCAGGGAACACTGAAGCTTTCTTT; CDR3aa: CASSLAPGNTEAFF
j_gene: TRBJ2-7; d_gene: .; v_gene: TRBV5-5; abundance: .; CDR3nt: TGTGCCAGCAGCCCTGGGAGCTACGAGCAGTACTTC; CDR3aa: CASSPGSYEQYF
j_gene: TRBJ1-1; d_gene: .; v_gene: TRBV7-3; abundance: .; CDR3nt: TGTGCCAGCAGCCTCGGGGCGGGGTCTGAAGCTTTCTTT; CDR3aa: CASSLGAGSEAFF
j_gene: TRBJ1-5; d_gene: .; v_gene: TRBV6-1; abundance: .; CDR3nt: TGTGCCAGCAGTGAGCAGACCGGGGGGCCCCAGCATTTT; CDR3aa: CASSEQTGGPQHF
j_gene: TRBJ2-3; d_gene: .; v_gene: TRBV6-2/TRBV6-3; abundance: .; CDR3nt: TGTGCCAGCAGTGTACAATGGGGAGGCACAGATACGCAGTATTTT; CDR3aa: CASSVQWGGTDTQYF
j_gene: TRBJ2-5; d_gene: .; v_gene: TRBV24-1; abundance: .; CDR3nt: TGTGCCACCAGTGATCATACGGACTATTCGGAGACCCAGTACTTC; CDR3aa: CATSDHTDYSETQYF
j_gene: TRBJ2-3; d_gene: .; v_gene: TRBV18; abundance: .; CDR3nt: TGTGCCAGCTCACCGGATTCAGGGAACCCTACGGCAGATACGCAGTATTTT; CDR3aa: CASSPDSGNPTADTQYF
j_gene: TRBJ1-1; d_gene: .; v_gene: TRBV9; abundance: .; CDR3nt: TGTGCCAGCAGCGCCGTGACAGGAGCCACTGAAGCTTTCTTT; CDR3aa: CASSAVTGATEAFF
j_gene: TRBJ1-5; d_gene: TRBD1; v_gene: TRBV27; abundance: .; CDR3nt: TGTGCCAGCAGACAGGGACAGGGGGCCTTATGGCCCCAGCATTTT; CDR3aa: CASRQGQGALWPQHF
j_gene: TRBJ1-1; d_gene: .; v_gene: TRBV14; abundance: .; CDR3nt: TGTGCCAGCAGCCAAGATTTAGGGGTTGAAGCTTTCTTT; CDR3aa: CASSQDLGVEAFF
j_gene: TRBJ1-1; d_gene: .; v_gene: TRBV7-9; abundance: .; CDR3nt: TGTGCCAGCAGCTTAGGGGCAGGTCAACTGGACACTGAAGCTTTCTTT; CDR3aa: CASSLGAGQLDTEAFF
j_gene: TRBJ1-2; d_gene: .; v_gene: TRBV5-1; abundance: .; CDR3nt: TGCGCCAGCAGCCTGCTGGACAGCCCCGATGGCTACACCTTC; CDR3aa: CASSLLDSPDGYTF